This TCR beta chain was retrieved from a study of blood T cell repertoires in COVID-19. Turning to the study itself: PBMCs, B-cell-depleted T cells, or T cells were the source of the cDNA or gDNA that made up the material.

A note on this clone: The sample holds other DNA sequences that translate to the same CDR3.

The CDR3 loop spans 14 amino acids. CDR1 and CDR2 from the germline V gene are SNHLY and FYNNEI. V shed 9 bases and J 0 bases; nucleotides not matched to a gene: 7. Generated by immunoSEQ multiplex PCR, the TCRdb table keeps only in-frame clones and is missing some. The table lists roughly 250,000 clones, about 91% of them singletons. Those enrolled, adults aged about 18 to 89 years, came from 25 or so US areas. The rearrangement links TRBV2 to TRBJ1-1, with 7 bases identical to TRBD1. Material for sequencing was PBMCs or T cells enriched from blood (not recorded which). The clonotype comes from a human donor in a cohort exposed to, infected with or recovered from COVID-19 (not recorded which). The donor label of this sample is uncertain. The CDR3 region has the DNA TGTGCCAGTTCCCCGGGACAGCTGAACACTGAAGCTTTCTTT. Translation gives CASSPGQLNTEAFF. The whole variable domain, remainder taken from reference TRBV2 and TRBJ1-1, is EPEVTQTPSHQVTQMGQEVILRCVPISNHLYFYWYRQILGQKVEFLVSFYNNEISEKSEIFDDQFSVERPDGSNFTLKIRSTKLEDSAMYFCASSPGQLNTEAFFGQGTRLTVV.